The sequence of this T cell receptor (beta chain) was determined in a study of breast tumors, draining lymph nodes, adjacent tissues. Findings of the study overall: Luminal-like breast cancer showed significantly greater tumor-nontumor repertoire similarity than basal-like breast cancer did.

In its sample, this clonotype was seen many times. The antigen is unknown. The lymph nodes were axillary draining lymph nodes from breast cancer patients. Trimming removed 6 bases at V and 0 bases at J, with 9 bases between. This CDR3 spans 14 amino acids. Per the germline V gene, CDR1 is LNHNV and CDR2 is YYDKDF (reference sequence). One entry per CDR3 protein, called by TCRdb with MiXCR from the multiplex PCR reads. Altogether about 180,000 distinct CDR3 sequences are present, roughly a third being singletons, with the ten largest covering around 4%. The TCR comes from a female donor with breast cancer. Some clones in this sample may be carry-over from other donors' samples. The genes are TRBV15 and TRBJ1-3; possibly TRBD1 for D (5 bases). The sample comprised axillary lymph node tissue. CDR3 residues: CATRPTGSGNTIYF. The DNA for the CDR3 is TGTGCCACCAGACCAACAGGCTCTGGAAACACCATATATTTT. The full variable domain, its missing parts supplied by reference TRBV15 and TRBJ1-3, is DAMVIQNPRYQVTQFGKPVTLSCSQTLNHNVMYWYQQKSSQAPKLLFHYYDKDFNNEADTPDNFQSRRPNTSFCFLDIRSPGLGDTAMYLCATRPTGSGNTIYFGEGSWLTVV.